The present T cell receptor (beta chain) was sequenced within a study of cytomegalovirus exposure and HLA in healthy donors. The PCR contained 60 Vbeta and 13 Jbeta primers. TCRdb's copy holds only in-frame clones and misses some; the assay was immunoSEQ multiplex PCR. This sample carries some 97,000 clones, approximately 80% of them seen once, and the ten largest clones take over 4%. Germline V gene lookup returns CDR1 SGHTA and CDR2 FQGNSA. The CDR3 length is 14 residues. Sequencing was done on a sample of PBMCs. The chain uses TRBV7-2 and TRBJ2-5, with 9 bases lining up with TRBD2. TRBJ2-7 matches the DNA end more closely, so the J call is doubtful. The source of this sequence is a female donor in good health and CMV-seropositive. CDR3 DNA: TGTGCCAGCAGAAAACCGGGACTAGCTCACGAGCAGTACTTC. This encodes CASRKPGLAHEQYF.